This T cell receptor beta chain was recorded in a study of type 1 regulatory T cells. Study findings and constraints: Compared with non-type 1 regulatory T cells, type 1 regulatory T cells showed a more restricted TCR repertoire.

TCRdb used MiXCR to reprocess the reads, holding one entry per CDR3 protein. The table has about 62,000 distinct CDR3 sequences, 62% seen once; the top ten hold around 1.9%. This clonotype was counted once. Its cognate antigen is unknown. Trimming removed 6 bases from V and 6 bases from J, with 11 bases in between. From germline, CDR1 is MNHEY and CDR2 SVGEGT. CDR3 length: 13 residues. Sequenced: cultured non-Tr1 T cells, either the whole culture or a sorted T cell fraction (not recorded which). The J gene is TRBJ2-2, the V gene TRBV6-2 or TRBV6-3; D is uncertain. This receptor was obtained from a human donor in good health. The CDR3 DNA reads TGTGCCAGCAGCCTTCTGAGTTCCGGGGAGCTGTTTTTT. Protein product: CASSLLSSGELFF.